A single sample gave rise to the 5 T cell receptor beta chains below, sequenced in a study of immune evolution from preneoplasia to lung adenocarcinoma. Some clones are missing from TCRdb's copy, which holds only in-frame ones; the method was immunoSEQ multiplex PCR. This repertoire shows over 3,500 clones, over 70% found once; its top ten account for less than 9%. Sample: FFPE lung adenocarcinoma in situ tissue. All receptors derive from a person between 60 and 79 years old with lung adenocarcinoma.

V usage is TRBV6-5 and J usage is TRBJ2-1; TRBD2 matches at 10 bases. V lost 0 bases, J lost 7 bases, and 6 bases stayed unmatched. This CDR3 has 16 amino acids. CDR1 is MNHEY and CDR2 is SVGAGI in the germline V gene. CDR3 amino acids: CASSYSGAGGRNEQFF. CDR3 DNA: TGTGCCAGCAGTTACTCAGGAGCGGGGGGGCGGAATGAGCAGTTCTTC.

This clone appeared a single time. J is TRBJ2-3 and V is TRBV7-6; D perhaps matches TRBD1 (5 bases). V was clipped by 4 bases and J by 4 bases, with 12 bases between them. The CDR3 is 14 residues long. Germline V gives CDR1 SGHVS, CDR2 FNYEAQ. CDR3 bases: TGTGCCAGCAGCTCTTCGACAGTAGCAGATACGCAGTATTTT. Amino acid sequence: CASSSSTVADTQYF. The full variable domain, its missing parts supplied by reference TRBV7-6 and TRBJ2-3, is GAGVSQSPRYKVTKRGQDVALRCDPISGHVSLYWYRQALGQGPEFLTYFNYEAQQDKSGLPNDRFSAERPEGSISTLTIQRTEQRDSAMYRCASSSSTVADTQYFGPGTRLTVL.

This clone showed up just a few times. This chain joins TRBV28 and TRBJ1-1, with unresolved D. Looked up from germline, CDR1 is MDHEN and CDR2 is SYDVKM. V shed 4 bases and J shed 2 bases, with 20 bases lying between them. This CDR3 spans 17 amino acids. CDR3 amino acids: CASSSITASDRNTEAFF. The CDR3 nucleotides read TGTGCCAGCAGTTCGATCACAGCTTCCGATCGCAACACTGAAGCTTTCTTT.

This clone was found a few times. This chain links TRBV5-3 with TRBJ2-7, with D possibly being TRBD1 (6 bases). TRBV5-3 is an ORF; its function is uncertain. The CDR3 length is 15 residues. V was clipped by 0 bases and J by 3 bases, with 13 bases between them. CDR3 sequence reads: CARSLAQGALYEQYF. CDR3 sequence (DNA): TGTGCCAGAAGCTTGGCACAGGGTGCCCTCTACGAGCAGTACTTC.

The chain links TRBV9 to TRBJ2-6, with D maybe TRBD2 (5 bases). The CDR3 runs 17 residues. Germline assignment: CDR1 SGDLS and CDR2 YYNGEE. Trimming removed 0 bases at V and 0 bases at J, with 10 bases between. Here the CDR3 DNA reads TGTGCCAGCAGCGTAGGACTGGGGAGCTCTGGGGCCAACGTCCTGACTTTC. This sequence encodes CASSVGLGSSGANVLTF.